A single sample gave rise to the 4 T cell receptor beta chains below, sequenced in a study of neurological immune-mediated disorders. In TCRdb, the 5' RACE reads were re-called with MiXCR into one record per CDR3 protein. The table has some 60,000 distinct CDR3 sequences, roughly a tenth seen once. As for time point: longitudinal time-point 1 (baseline). Sequenced sample: PBMCs. These TCRs come from a male donor with HTLV-1-associated myelopathy (HAM/TSP).

Comment on this clonotype: A clone one base away is much larger, so this may be a read error. The chain joins TRBV11-2 to TRBJ1-2; 7 bases line up with TRBD1. Germline loops: CDR1 SGHAT, CDR2 FQNNGV. This CDR3 region has 15 residues. In nucleotides, the CDR3 is TGTGTCAGCAGCTTAGATTCCCGACAGGGAGGTGGCTACACCTTC. Translated: CVSSLDSRQGGGYTF.

On this clonotype itself: Possible read error: a much larger clone is one base away. The DNA of the CDR3 is TGTGCCATCAACCCAGGGACAGTCTCCTACGAGCAGTACGTC. Encoded protein: CAINPGTVSYEQYV. The chain joins TRBV10-3 to TRBJ2-7; 7 bases match TRBD1. Losses at the gene ends were 7 bases for V and 0 bases for J; bases not matched to a gene: 6. Germline-derived CDR1 and CDR2 are ENHRY and SYGVKD. The CDR3 is made up of 14 amino acids.

This clonotype has at least ten counts. The rearrangement links TRBV7-8 to TRBJ2-5; 11 nucleotides align to TRBD2. The V gene's germline CDR1 is SGHVS and CDR2 FQNEAQ. With 1 base clipped from V and 2 bases from J, the junction kept 6 bases outside the gene matches. The CDR3 consists of 17 residues. The CDR3, as DNA: TGTGCCAGCAGCTTAGTACTAGCGGGGGCCCTACAAGAGACCCAGTACTTC. Protein: CASSLVLAGALQETQYF.

There are many counts of this clonotype. This chain connects TRBV27 to TRBJ2-3, with 9 bases lining up with TRBD1. The CDR3 is 14 residues long. Germline-derived CDR1 and CDR2 are MNHEY and SMNVEV (reference sequence). V trimming: 8 bases; J trimming: 5 bases; junction bases outside the gene matches: 8. CDR3 sequence: CASQQTGGEDTQYF. In nucleotides, the CDR3 is TGTGCCAGCCAACAGACAGGGGGAGAAGATACGCAGTATTTT.